This T cell receptor beta chain was recorded in a study of blood T cell repertoires in COVID-19. Study as a whole: Samples of COVID-19 (acute and convalescent) were obtained from the United States, Italy and Spain. Nucleic acid was either cDNA or gDNA, and it came from T cells, B-cell-depleted T cells, or PBMCs.

Losses at the gene ends were 4 bases for V and 5 bases for J; bases not matched to a gene: 10. The germline V gene has CDR1 SGHAT and CDR2 FQNNGV. The CDR3 contains 17 residues. Source study methods: For nucleated cells, counts were estimated from reference gene primer amplification. Produced via immunoSEQ multiplex PCR; TCRdb's table is partial and in-frame only. V, J and clone size were drawn from that table, and D and trimming were deduced from the DNA. The sample shows around 14,000 clones, roughly 89% of them seen only once. This sequence was found in a human donor in a cohort sampled during active COVID-19. The specimen was peripheral blood. V usage is TRBV11-2 and J usage is TRBJ2-5; the match to TRBD2 covers 13 bases. Written as DNA, the CDR3 is TGTGCCAGCAGCTCCTGGACTAGCGGGAGTTTAGTGGAGACCCAGTACTTC. This gives the protein CASSSWTSGSLVETQYF.